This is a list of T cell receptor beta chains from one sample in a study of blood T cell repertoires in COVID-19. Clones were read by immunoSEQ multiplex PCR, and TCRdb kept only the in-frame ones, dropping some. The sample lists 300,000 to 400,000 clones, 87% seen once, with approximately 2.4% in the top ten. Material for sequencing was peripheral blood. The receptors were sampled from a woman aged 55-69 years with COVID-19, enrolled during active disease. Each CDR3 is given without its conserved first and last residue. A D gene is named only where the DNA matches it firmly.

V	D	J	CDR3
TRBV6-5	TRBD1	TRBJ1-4	ASRGDRGIEKLF
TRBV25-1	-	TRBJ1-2	ASSRQGYGYT
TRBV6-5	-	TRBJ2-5	ASSPSGGGGETQY
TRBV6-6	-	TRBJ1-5	ASSYGAYQPQH
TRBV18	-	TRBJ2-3	ASSPPTPNRRADTQY
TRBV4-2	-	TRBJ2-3	ASSQFIADTQY
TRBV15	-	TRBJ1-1	ATSRESQAANTEAF
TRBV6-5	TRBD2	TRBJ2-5	ASKTGGGAETQY
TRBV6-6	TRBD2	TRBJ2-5	ASSYAVAGVETQY
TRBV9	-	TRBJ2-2	ASSPTLEVTGELF
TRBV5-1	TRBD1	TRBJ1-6	ASSLPLDRGGNSPLH
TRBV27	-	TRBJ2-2	ASSSRASNTGELF
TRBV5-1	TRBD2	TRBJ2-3	ASSGSGGADTQY
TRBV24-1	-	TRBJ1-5	ATTEGPGQPQH
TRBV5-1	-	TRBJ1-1	ASSLSVDRSKAF
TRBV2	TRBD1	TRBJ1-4	ASLRMDRGATNEKLF
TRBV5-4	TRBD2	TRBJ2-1	ASSPTSGGARLNNEQF
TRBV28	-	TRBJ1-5	ASRLRGHNQPQH
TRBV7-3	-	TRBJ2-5	ASSLVSQETQY
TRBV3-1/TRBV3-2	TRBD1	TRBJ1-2	ASSQELGQGGVKSGYT
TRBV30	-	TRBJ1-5	AWSIQGRSNQPQH
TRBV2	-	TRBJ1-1	ASSSQSRPLKAF
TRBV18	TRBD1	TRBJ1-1	ASSSTGLTEAF
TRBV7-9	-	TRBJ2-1	ASSPVGGGDEQF
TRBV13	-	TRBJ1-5	ASSLGKGVGNQPQH